The present TCR beta chain was sequenced within a study of blood T cells in healthy people across ages. Isolation of PBMCs gave at least 7 million cells per sample. Extractions gave at least 5 micrograms of total RNA per sample. As concerns this clonotype: Its specificity is unknown.

Alongside a J-beta primer mix, a sample-barcoded 5' primer served in a second PCR lasting roughly 7 to 11 cycles. A tag from a template-switch adaptor with 12 random nucleotides marked each cDNA molecule. TCRdb passed the 5' RACE reads through MiXCR, listing each CDR3 protein once. Of about a million distinct CDR3 sequences in the sample, roughly two fifths are singletons; the top ten hold approximately 14%. Study-wide results and caveats: Older individuals had lower TCR beta diversity per million T cells (the decline was roughly linear).

Sequencing used blood. This clonotype was sampled from a man younger than 35 in good health.

CDR3 bases: TGTGCCAGCAGCTTAGAAGCGGGACTAGCGGGAATCAGAAACTACGAGCAGTACTTC. The encoded protein is CASSLEAGLAGIRNYEQYF. V usage is TRBV7-8 and J usage is TRBJ2-7; TRBD2 matches 13 bases. The junction had 12 bases not matched to a gene; V was cut back by 1 base and J by 3 bases. The CDR3 extends over 19 amino acids. The germline gives CDR1 SGHVS, CDR2 FQNEAQ.